The subject of this entry is one T cell receptor (beta chain). This entry comes from a study of blood T cells in healthy people across ages. Then a second PCR, running roughly 7 to 11 cycles, was carried out with a sample-barcoded 5' primer and a J-beta primer mix. TCRdb analysed the 5' RACE reads with MiXCR anew, one entry per CDR3 protein. The data show 850,000 to 1,300,000 distinct CDR3 sequences, under 55% seen once. The V and J ends lost 6 bases and 0 bases respectively, with 17 bases between them. Germline CDR1 KGHDR, CDR2 SFDVKD. The CDR3 extends over 17 amino acids. The sequenced material came from blood. The chain links TRBV24-1 to TRBJ2-1; possibly TRBD2 for D (6 bases). The receptor was derived from a woman aged 55-70 years in good health. The CDR3 DNA sequence: TGTGCCACCAGTCCCACGCCCGGGGGAGGCTCCTACAATGAGCAGTTCTTC. Amino acids: CATSPTPGGGSYNEQFF.